This TCR beta chain was obtained from a study of regulatory T cells in long-lasting Graves disease. This clonotype was counted only a few times. The antigen is undetermined. Overall study findings and caveats: The study found persistent patients shared more public clonotypes (2,741) than new patients (just over 950). Only a small sample size was used, which may have cut accuracy.

CDR3 regions were amplified by Arm-PCR using iRepertoire HTBI primers to build TCR beta libraries. TCRdb analysed the multiplex PCR reads with MiXCR anew, one entry per CDR3 protein. The sample lists 500,000 to 700,000 distinct CDR3 sequences; roughly 30% were seen once. The sample's time point: persistent/refractory GD, antithyroid drugs over 5 years with positive TRAb. With RNA extracted from PBMCs as input, the TCR library was made. EDTA tubes received around 9.9 milliliters of collected peripheral blood. The sequence was collected from a female donor with Graves disease. The specimen comprised peripheral blood mononuclear cells (PBMCs), sampled when the disease was refractory, from a patient treated with antithyroid drugs.

The CDR3 sequence is CASSNPGRGYEQYF. In DNA, the CDR3 is TGTGCCAGCAGCAACCCGGGCAGAGGTTACGAGCAGTACTTC. The chain recombines TRBV6-1 with TRBJ2-7; D gene uncertain. Trimming took 6 bases from V and 4 from J, leaving 16 bases between them. This CDR3 region has 14 residues. The V gene's germline CDR1 is MNHNS and CDR2 SASEGT.